This T cell receptor beta chain was identified during a study of T cell changes during pregnancy in multiple sclerosis. The CDR3 extends over 14 amino acids. The V gene's germline CDR1 is MNHEY and CDR2 SMNVEV (reference sequence). V shed 7 bases and J 4 bases; nucleotides not matched to a gene: 7. This clone occurred once. TCRdb's copy holds only in-frame clones and misses some; the assay was immunoSEQ multiplex PCR. Of over 10,000 clones in the sample, around 94% were seen once. The input for sequencing was CD4+ T cells from peripheral blood mononuclear cells, taken before pregnancy. The chain joins TRBV27 to TRBJ2-3, with 8 bases identical to TRBD2. This receptor was identified in a female donor with multiple sclerosis, enrolled in a pregnancy study. CDR3 loop: CASNPGGLADTQYF. The DNA for the CDR3 is TGTGCCAGCAACCCGGGGGGGCTCGCAGATACGCAGTATTTT.